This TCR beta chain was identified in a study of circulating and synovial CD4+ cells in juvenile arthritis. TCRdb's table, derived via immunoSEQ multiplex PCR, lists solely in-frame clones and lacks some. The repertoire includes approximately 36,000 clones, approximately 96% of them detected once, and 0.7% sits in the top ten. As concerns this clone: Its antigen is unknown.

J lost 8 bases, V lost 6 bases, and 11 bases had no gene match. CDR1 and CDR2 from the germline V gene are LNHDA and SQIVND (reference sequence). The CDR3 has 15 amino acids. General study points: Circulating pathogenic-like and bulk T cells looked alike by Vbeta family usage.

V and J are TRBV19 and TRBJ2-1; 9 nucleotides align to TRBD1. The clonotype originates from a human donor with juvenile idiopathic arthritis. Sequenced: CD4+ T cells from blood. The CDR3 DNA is TGTGCCAGTAGGGACAGGGGCTCTTTTGTCGATGAGCAGTTCTTC. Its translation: CASRDRGSFVDEQFF.